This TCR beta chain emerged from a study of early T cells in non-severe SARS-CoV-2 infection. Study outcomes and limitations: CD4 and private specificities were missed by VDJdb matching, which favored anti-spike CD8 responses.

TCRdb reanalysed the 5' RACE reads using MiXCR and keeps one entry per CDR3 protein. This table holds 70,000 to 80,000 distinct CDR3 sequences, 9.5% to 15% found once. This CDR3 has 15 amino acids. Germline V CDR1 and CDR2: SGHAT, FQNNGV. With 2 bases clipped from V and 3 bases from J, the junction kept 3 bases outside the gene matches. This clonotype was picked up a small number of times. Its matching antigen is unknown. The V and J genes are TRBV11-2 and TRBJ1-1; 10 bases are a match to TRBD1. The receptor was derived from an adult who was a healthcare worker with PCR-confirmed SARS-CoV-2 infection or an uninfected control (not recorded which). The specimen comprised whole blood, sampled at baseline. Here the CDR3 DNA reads TGTGCCAGCAGCTTACGGGACAGGGGATACACTGAAGCTTTCTTT. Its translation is CASSLRDRGYTEAFF.